This note documents a single TCR beta chain sequence. A second 7 to 11 cycle PCR used barcoded and J-beta primers. TCRdb reprocessed the 5' RACE reads with MiXCR, giving one entry per CDR3 protein. The sample lists approximately 780,000 distinct CDR3 sequences; roughly 25% were seen once. V was cut by 2 bases and J by 5 bases, with 16 bases left in between. The CDR3 extends over 16 amino acids. The germline V gene has CDR1 SGHRS and CDR2 YFSETQ. This sample is part of a study of blood T cells in healthy people across ages. The data were also submitted as part of a second study, on T cells of mothers and their children.

The origin of this receptor is a boy aged 5-17 years in good health. The sequenced sample consisted of blood. V and J are TRBV5-1 and TRBJ2-2, with D maybe TRBD2 (5 bases). The CDR3 DNA follows: TGCGCCAGCAGCTTCGACGCTGCCTCGGGGACCGGGGAGCTGTTTTTT. Residues: CASSFDAASGTGELFF.